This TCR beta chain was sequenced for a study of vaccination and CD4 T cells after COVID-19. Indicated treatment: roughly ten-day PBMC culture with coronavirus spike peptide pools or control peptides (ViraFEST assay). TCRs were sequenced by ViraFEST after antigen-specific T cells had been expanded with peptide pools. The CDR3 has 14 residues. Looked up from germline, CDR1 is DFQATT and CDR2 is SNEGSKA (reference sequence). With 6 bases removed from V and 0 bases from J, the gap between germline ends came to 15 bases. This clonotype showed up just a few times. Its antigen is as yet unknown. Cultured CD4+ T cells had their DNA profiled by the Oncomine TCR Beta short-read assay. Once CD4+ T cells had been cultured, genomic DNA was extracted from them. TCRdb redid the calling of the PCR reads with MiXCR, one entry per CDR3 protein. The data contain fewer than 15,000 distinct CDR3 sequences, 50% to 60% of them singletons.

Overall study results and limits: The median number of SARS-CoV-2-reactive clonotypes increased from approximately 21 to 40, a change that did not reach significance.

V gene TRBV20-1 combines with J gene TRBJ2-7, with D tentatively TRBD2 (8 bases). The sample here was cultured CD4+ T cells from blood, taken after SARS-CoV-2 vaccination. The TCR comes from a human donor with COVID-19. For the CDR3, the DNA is TGCAGTGCCGGGGGGGGACAGAGCTCCTACGAGCAGTACTTC. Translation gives CSAGGGQSSYEQYF.